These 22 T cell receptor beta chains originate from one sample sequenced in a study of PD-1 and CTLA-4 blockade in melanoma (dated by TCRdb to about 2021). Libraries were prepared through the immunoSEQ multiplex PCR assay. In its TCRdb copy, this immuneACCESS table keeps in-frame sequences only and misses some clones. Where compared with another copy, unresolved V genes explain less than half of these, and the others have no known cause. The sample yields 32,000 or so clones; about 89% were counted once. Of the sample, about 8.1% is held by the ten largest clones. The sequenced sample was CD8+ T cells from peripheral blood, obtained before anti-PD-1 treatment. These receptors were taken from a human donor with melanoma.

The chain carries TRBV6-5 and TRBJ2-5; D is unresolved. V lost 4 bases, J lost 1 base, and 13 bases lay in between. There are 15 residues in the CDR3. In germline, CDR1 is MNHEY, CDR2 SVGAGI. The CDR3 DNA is TGTGCCAGCAGTTTAACCCCTAGGGCCCAAGAGACCCAGTACTTC. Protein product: CASSLTPRAQETQYF.

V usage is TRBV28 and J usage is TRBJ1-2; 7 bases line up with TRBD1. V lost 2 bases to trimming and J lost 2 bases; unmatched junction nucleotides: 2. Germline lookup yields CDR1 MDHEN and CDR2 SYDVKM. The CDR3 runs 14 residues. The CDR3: CASSLPGGNYGYTF. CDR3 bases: TGTGCCAGCAGTTTACCAGGGGGAAACTATGGCTACACCTTC.

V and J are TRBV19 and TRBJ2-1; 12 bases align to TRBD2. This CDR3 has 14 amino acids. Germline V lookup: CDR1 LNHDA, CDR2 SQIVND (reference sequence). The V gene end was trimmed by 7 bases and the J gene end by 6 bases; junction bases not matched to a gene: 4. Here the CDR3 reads CASKTSGSSNEQFF. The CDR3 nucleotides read TGTGCCAGTAAGACTAGCGGGAGTAGCAATGAGCAGTTCTTC.

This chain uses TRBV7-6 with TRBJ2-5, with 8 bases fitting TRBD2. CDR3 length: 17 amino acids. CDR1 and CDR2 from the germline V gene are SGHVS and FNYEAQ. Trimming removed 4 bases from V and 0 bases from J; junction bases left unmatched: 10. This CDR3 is CASSSMGASGYQETQYF. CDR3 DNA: TGTGCCAGCAGCTCTATGGGGGCTAGCGGGTACCAAGAGACCCAGTACTTC.

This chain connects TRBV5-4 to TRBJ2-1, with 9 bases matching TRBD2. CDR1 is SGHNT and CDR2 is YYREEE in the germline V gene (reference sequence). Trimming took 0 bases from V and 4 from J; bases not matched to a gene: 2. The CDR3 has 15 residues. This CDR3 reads CASSLGGLAYNEQFF. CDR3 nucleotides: TGTGCCAGCAGCTTGGGGGGACTAGCTTACAATGAGCAGTTCTTC.

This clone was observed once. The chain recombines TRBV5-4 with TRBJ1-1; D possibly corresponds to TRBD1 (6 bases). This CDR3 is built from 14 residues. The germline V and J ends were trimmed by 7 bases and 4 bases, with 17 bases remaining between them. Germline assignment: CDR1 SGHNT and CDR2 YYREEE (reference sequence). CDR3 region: CASGVRGPATEAFF. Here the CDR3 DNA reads TGTGCCAGCGGGGTCCGGGGGCCGGCCACTGAAGCTTTCTTT.

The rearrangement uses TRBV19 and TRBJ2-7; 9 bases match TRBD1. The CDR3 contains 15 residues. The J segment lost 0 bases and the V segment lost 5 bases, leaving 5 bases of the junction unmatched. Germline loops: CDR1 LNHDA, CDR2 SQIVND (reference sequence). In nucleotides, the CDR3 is TGTGCCAGTAGTCCCCTGGGACAGGGCTCCTACGAGCAGTACTTC. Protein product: CASSPLGQGSYEQYF.

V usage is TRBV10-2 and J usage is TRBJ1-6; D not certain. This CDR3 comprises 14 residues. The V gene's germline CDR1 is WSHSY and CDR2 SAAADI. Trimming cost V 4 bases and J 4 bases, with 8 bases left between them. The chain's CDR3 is CASSGSSYNSPLHF. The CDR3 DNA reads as TGCGCCAGCAGTGGGAGTAGTTATAATTCACCCCTCCACTTT.

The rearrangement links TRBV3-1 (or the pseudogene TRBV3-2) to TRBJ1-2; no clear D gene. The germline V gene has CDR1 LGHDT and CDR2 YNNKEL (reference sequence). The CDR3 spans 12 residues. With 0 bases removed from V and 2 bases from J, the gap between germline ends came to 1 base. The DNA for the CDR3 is TGTGCCAGCAGCCAAGAGAACTATGGCTACACCTTC. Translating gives CASSQENYGYTF.

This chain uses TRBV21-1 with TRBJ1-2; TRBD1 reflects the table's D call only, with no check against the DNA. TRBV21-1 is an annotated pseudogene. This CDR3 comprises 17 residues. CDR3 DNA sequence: TGTGCCAGCAGCTTTCAGGTGGGAGACAGGGCTTGGTGGGGCTACACCTTC. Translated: CASSFQVGDRAWWGYTF.

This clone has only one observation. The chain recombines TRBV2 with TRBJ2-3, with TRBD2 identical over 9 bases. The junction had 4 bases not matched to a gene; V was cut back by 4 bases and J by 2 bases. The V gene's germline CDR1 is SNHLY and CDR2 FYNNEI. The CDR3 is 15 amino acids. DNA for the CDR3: TGTGCCAGCAGTGCCGGGACTAGCCTCACAGATACGCAGTATTTT. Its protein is CASSAGTSLTDTQYF.

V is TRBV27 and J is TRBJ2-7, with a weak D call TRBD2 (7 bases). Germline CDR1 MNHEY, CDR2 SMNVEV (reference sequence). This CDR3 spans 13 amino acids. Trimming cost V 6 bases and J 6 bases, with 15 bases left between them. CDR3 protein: CASREGGAAEQYF. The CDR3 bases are TGTGCCAGCAGGGAGGGGGGGGCCGCCGAGCAGTACTTC.

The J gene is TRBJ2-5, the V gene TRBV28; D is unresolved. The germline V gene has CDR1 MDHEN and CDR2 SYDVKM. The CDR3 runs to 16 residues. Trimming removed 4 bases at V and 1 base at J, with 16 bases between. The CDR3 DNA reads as TGTGCCAGCAGTTCAAGACACCTCAACCTCCAAGAGACCCAGTACTTC. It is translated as CASSSRHLNLQETQYF.

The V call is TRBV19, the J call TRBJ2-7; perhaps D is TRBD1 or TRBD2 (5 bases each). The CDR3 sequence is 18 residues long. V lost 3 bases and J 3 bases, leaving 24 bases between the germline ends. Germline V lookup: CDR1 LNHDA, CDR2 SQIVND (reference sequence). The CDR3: CASSMRGSRTGKGYEQYF. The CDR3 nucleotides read TGTGCCAGTAGTATGAGGGGCAGCAGGACGGGGAAGGGCTACGAGCAGTACTTC.

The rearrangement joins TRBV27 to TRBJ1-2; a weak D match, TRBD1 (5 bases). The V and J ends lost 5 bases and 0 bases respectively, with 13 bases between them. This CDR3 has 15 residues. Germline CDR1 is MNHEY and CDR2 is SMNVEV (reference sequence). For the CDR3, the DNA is TGTGCCAGCAGTAGTTCGACAGCTCCTAACTATGGCTACACCTTC. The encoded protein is CASSSSTAPNYGYTF.

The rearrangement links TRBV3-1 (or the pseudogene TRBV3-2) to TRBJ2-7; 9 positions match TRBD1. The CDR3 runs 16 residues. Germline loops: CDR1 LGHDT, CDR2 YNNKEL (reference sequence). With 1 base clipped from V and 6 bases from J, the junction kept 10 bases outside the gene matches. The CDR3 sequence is CASSQAPWTGESEQYF. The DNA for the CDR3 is TGTGCCAGCAGCCAAGCCCCGTGGACAGGGGAGAGCGAGCAGTACTTC.

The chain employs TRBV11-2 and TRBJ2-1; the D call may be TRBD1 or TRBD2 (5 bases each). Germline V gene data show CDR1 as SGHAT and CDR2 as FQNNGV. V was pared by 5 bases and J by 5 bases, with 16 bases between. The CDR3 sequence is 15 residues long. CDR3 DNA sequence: TGTGCCAGCAGCCCAACTTGGACGGGACACAATGAGCAGTTCTTC. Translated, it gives CASSPTWTGHNEQFF.

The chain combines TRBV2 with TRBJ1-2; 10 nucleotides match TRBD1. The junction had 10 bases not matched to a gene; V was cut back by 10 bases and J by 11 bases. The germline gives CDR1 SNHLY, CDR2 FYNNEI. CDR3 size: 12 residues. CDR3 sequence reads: CAMPRTGGLYTF. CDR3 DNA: TGTGCCATGCCTCGGACAGGGGGTCTTTACACCTTC.

DNA for the CDR3: TGTGCCAGCAGCTCCCTTTTTGACGGGAGGTTGGATGAGCAGTTCTTC. It codes for CASSSLFDGRLDEQFF. The V and J genes are TRBV7-8 and TRBJ2-1; 7 bases agree with TRBD2. The CDR3 has 16 amino acids. Germline lookup yields CDR1 SGHVS and CDR2 FQNEAQ. V dropped 4 bases and J dropped 8; count of bases not matched to a gene: 14.

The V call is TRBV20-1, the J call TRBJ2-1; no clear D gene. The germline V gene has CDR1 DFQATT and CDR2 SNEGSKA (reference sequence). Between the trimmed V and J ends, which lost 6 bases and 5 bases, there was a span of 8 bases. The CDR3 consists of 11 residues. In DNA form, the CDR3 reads TGCAGTGCAGACTTTCACAATGAGCAGTTCTTC. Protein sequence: CSADFHNEQFF.

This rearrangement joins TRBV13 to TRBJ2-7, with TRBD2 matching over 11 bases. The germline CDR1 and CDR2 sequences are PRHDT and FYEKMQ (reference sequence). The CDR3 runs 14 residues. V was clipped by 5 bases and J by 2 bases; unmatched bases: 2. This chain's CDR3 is CASSVSGRAYEQYF. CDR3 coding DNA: TGTGCCAGCAGCGTTAGCGGGAGGGCCTACGAGCAGTACTTC.

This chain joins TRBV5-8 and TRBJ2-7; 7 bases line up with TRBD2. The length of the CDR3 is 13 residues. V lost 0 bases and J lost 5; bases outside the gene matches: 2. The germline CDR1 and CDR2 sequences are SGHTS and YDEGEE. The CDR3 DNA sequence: TGTGCCAGCAGCTTGGGGGGAGGGGACGAGCAGTACTTC. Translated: CASSLGGGDEQYF.